These T cell receptor beta chains were read from a single sample in a study of OX40 agonist ivuxolimab in advanced cancers. This table comes from immunoSEQ multiplex PCR, and its TCRdb copy is limited to in-frame clones, with some not included. The table has 55,000 to 80,000 clones, about 88% seen once. Specimen: CD4+ or CD8+ T cells sorted from blood, collected in a trial of the OX40 agonist ivuxolimab. The receptors here all came from an adult with an advanced solid tumor such as melanoma, head and neck, liver or kidney cancer. Each CDR3 is given with its conserved first and last residue. A D gene is named only where the DNA matches it firmly. Expanded clones get a size class; other rows say once, few or many, or leave the size out.

V gene: TRBV12-5
J gene: TRBJ2-3
D gene: TRBD2
clone size: few
CDR3 DNA: TGTGCTAGTGGTTTGGTACTAGCGGGAAACACAGATACGCAGTATTTT
CDR3 protein: CASGLVLAGNTDTQYF

V gene: TRBV6-6
J gene: TRBJ1-1
D gene: TRBD1
clone size: -
CDR3 DNA: TGTGCCAGCAGACCCCGGGACAGGATGAACACTGAAGCTTTCTTT
CDR3 protein: CASRPRDRMNTEAFF

V gene: TRBV5-5
J gene: TRBJ2-5
D gene: -
clone size: -
CDR3 DNA: TGTGCCAGCAGCGGGGGTTACCAAGAGACCCAGTACTTC
CDR3 protein: CASSGGYQETQYF

V gene: TRBV11-1
J gene: TRBJ1-1
D gene: -
clone size: -
CDR3 DNA: TGTGCCAGCAGCTTAGGGGCCCTGAGGAACACTGAAGCTTTCTTT
CDR3 protein: CASSLGALRNTEAFF

V gene: TRBV9
J gene: TRBJ1-4
D gene: TRBD1
clone size: -
CDR3 DNA: TGTGCCAGCAGCGTGACAGGGGATAATGAAAAACTGTTTTTT
CDR3 protein: CASSVTGDNEKLFF

V gene: TRBV6-1
J gene: TRBJ1-1
D gene: -
clone size: -
CDR3 DNA: TGTGCCAGCAGTGAAGTTTTTGGGAACACTGAAGCTTTCTTT
CDR3 protein: CASSEVFGNTEAFF

V gene: TRBV2
J gene: TRBJ2-3
D gene: TRBD2
clone size: -
CDR3 DNA: TGTGCCAGCAGGACCGGGACTAGCGATACGCAGTATTTT
CDR3 protein: CASRTGTSDTQYF

V gene: TRBV28
J gene: TRBJ1-4
D gene: -
clone size: -
CDR3 DNA: TGTGCCAGTCAGTTTATAGGGGTAACTAATGAAAAACTGTTTTTT
CDR3 protein: CASQFIGVTNEKLFF

V gene: TRBV4-2
J gene: TRBJ2-1
D gene: TRBD1
clone size: -
CDR3 DNA: TGTGCCAGCAGCCAACGGACAGGGGAGAACAATGAGCAGTTCTTC
CDR3 protein: CASSQRTGENNEQFF

V gene: TRBV10-3
J gene: TRBJ2-1
D gene: TRBD2
clone size: -
CDR3 DNA: TGTGCCATCAGAACTAGCGGGACTCGCAATGAGCAGTTCTTC
CDR3 protein: CAIRTSGTRNEQFF

V gene: TRBV6-4
J gene: TRBJ2-1
D gene: TRBD2
clone size: -
CDR3 DNA: TGTGCCAGCAGTGACTCGAGCGGGAAGGTTGAGCAGTTCTTC
CDR3 protein: CASSDSSGKVEQFF

V gene: TRBV7-9
J gene: TRBJ2-7
D gene: -
clone size: -
CDR3 DNA: TGTGCCAGCAGCTTTTCGGGTTCCTACGAGCAGTACTTC
CDR3 protein: CASSFSGSYEQYF

V gene: TRBV7-9
J gene: TRBJ2-7
D gene: -
clone size: -
CDR3 DNA: TGTGCCAGCAGCTTAGTTGGGGACTCCTACGAGCAGCACTTC
CDR3 protein: CASSLVGDSYEQHF

V gene: TRBV5-1
J gene: TRBJ1-4
D gene: -
clone size: -
CDR3 DNA: TGCGCCAGCAGCCGCGCCGGGCCCCTGGAAGAAAAACTGTTTTTT
CDR3 protein: CASSRAGPLEEKLFF

V gene: TRBV6-1
J gene: TRBJ2-7
D gene: -
clone size: -
CDR3 DNA: TGTGCCAGCTCTTCAGGACACGGCTACGAGCAGTACTTC
CDR3 protein: CASSSGHGYEQYF

V gene: TRBV7-9
J gene: TRBJ2-7
D gene: -
clone size: -
CDR3 DNA: TGTGCCAGCAGCTTAGTAGAGGGGTCGTGGACGGTCTACGAGCAGTACTTC
CDR3 protein: CASSLVEGSWTVYEQYF

V gene: TRBV10-3
J gene: TRBJ1-2
D gene: -
clone size: -
CDR3 DNA: TGTGCCATCAGGGAAGGGGGTATAGATGGCTACACCTTC
CDR3 protein: CAIREGGIDGYTF

V gene: TRBV19
J gene: TRBJ2-3
D gene: -
clone size: -
CDR3 DNA: TGTGCCACTCGCGGCCGGGAATCCCGCACAGATACGCAGTATTTT
CDR3 protein: CATRGRESRTDTQYF

V gene: TRBV11-2
J gene: TRBJ2-1
D gene: -
clone size: -
CDR3 DNA: TGTGCCAGCAGCTCCCTGAGCTTTCTCTTCTCAGAGCAGTTCTTC
CDR3 protein: CASSSLSFLFSEQFF

V gene: TRBV7-2
J gene: TRBJ1-1
D gene: -
clone size: -
CDR3 DNA: TGTGCCAGCAGCGCCCACCAGGCGATGAACACTGAAGCTTTCTTT
CDR3 protein: CASSAHQAMNTEAFF

V gene: TRBV19
J gene: TRBJ2-7
D gene: TRBD1
clone size: -
CDR3 DNA: TGTGCCAGTAGTGCAGGGACAGGGCTCTACGAGCAGTACTTC
CDR3 protein: CASSAGTGLYEQYF

V gene: TRBV7-2
J gene: TRBJ2-4
D gene: -
clone size: -
CDR3 DNA: TGTGCCAGCAGCTTAGTAAACATTCAGTACTTC
CDR3 protein: CASSLVNIQYF

V gene: TRBV7-2
J gene: TRBJ1-5
D gene: -
clone size: -
CDR3 DNA: TGTGCCAGCAGCTTAGCGCCGTCTAAGGGGCTAAATCAGCCCCAGCATTTT
CDR3 protein: CASSLAPSKGLNQPQHF

V gene: TRBV18
J gene: TRBJ1-1
D gene: -
clone size: few
CDR3 DNA: TGTGCCAGCTCACCATATAAAATCACCACTGAAGCTTTCTTT
CDR3 protein: CASSPYKITTEAFF

V gene: TRBV4-2
J gene: TRBJ2-1
D gene: -
clone size: -
CDR3 DNA: TGTGCCAGCAGCCAAGACAGGGCGGTCTACAATGAGCAGTTCTTC
CDR3 protein: CASSQDRAVYNEQFF

V gene: TRBV6-4
J gene: TRBJ2-3
D gene: -
clone size: -
CDR3 DNA: TGTGCCAGCAGTGACTCGAGGGGGAATACGCAGTATTTT
CDR3 protein: CASSDSRGNTQYF